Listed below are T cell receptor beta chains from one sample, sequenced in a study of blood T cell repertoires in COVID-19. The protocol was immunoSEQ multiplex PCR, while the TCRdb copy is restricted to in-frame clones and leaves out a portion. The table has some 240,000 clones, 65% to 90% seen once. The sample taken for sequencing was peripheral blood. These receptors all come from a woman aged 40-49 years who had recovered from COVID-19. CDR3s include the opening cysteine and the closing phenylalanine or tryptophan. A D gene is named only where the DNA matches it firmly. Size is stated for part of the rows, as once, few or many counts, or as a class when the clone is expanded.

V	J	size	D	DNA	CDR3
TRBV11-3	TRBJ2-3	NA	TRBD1	TGTGCCAGCAGCTCCGGGACAGGGCAGTTCGATACGCAGTATTTT	CASSSGTGQFDTQYF
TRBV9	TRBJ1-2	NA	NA	TGTGCCAGCAGCGTAGCTAAGGACAGACTCGACTATGGCTACACCTTC	CASSVAKDRLDYGYTF
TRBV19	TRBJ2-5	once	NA	TGTGCCAGTAGTCTCACGGACAGTCAAGAGACCCAGTACTTC	CASSLTDSQETQYF
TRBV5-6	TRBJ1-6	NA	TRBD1	TGTGCCAGCAGCCCGAAGACAGGGGGGAGTTCACCCCTCCACTTT	CASSPKTGGSSPLHF
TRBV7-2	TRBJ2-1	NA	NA	TGTGCCAGCAGCTTAGAGCAGGGCAATGAGCAGTTCTTC	CASSLEQGNEQFF
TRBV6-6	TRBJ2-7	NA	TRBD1	TGTGCCAGCAGGGGGGGACAGGGTGGTAGCGAGCAGTACTTC	CASRGGQGGSEQYF
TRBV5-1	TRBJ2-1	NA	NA	TGCGCCAGCAGCTTGGGGGGGCGAAGTGTTAATGAGCAGTTCTTC	CASSLGGRSVNEQFF
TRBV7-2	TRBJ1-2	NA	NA	TGTGCCAGCAGTATCGACATTAAATATGGCTACACCTTC	CASSIDIKYGYTF
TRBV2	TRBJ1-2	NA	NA	TGTGCCAGCGCCCCCGGGTTGGTTGGCTACACCTTC	CASAPGLVGYTF
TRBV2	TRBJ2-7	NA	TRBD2	TGTGCCAGCAGTGAGGAACTAGCGGGGGTAAACGAGCAGTACTTC	CASSEELAGVNEQYF
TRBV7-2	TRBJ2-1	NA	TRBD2	TGTGCCAGCAGCCCTCCGGGACTAGCGGGGGGGAATGAGCAGTTCTTC	CASSPPGLAGGNEQFF
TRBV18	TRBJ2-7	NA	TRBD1	TGTGCCAGCTCACCAGGACAGGGGGCAGTTTCTTCCCGCGAGCAGTACTTC	CASSPGQGAVSSREQYF